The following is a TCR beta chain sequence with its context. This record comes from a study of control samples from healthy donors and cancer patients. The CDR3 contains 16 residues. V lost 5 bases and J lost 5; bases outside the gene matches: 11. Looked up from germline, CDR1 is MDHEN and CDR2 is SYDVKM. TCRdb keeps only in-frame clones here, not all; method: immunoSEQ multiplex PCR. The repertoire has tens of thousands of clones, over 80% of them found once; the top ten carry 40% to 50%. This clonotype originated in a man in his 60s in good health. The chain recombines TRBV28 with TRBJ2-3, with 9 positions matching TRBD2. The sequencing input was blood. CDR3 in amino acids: CASSPFSGRGRDTQYF. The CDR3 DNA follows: TGTGCCAGCAGTCCTTTTAGCGGGAGAGGCAGAGATACGCAGTATTTT.